The 21 T cell receptor beta chains reported below all come from one sample, sequenced in a study of regulatory T cells in long-lasting Graves disease. The time point here: newly diagnosed GD, antithyroid drugs for less than 3 months. Generation of the TCR library employed RNA extracted from PBMCs. Library construction for TCR beta used iRepertoire HTBI primers and Arm-PCR of CDR3 regions. TCRdb used MiXCR to reprocess the multiplex PCR reads, holding one entry per CDR3 protein. The data contain around 460,000 distinct CDR3 sequences, about 14% of them singletons. These data also featured in a second study, about T cells in Graves' hyperthyroidism and ophthalmopathy.

This material consisted of peripheral blood mononuclear cells (PBMCs), taken at new diagnosis, from a patient treated with antithyroid drugs. The receptor set was obtained from a woman between 50 and 59 years old with Graves disease.

This sequence joins TRBV7-2 and TRBJ2-1, with TRBD2 matching 11 bases. The J segment lost 8 bases and the V segment lost 5 bases, leaving 8 bases of the junction unmatched. The CDR3 is 15 residues long. Per the germline V gene, CDR1 is SGHTA and CDR2 is FQGNSA. The CDR3 bases are TGTGCCAGCAGCCTTAGCGGGAGGGAGTTGGATGAGCAGTTCTTC. Amino acid sequence: CASSLSGRELDEQFF.

This clonotype was found a few times. V and J are TRBV4-1 and TRBJ2-3; 9 bases are shared with TRBD2. CDR1 is MGHRA, CDR2 YSYEKL, per germline. J lost 2 bases, V lost 0 bases, and 6 bases had no gene match. The CDR3 has 17 residues. CDR3 DNA: TGCGCCAGCAGCCAAGATTTAGTAGCGGGAGTCACAGATACGCAGTATTTT. Encoded protein: CASSQDLVAGVTDTQYF.

This clonotype was counted many times. This chain uses TRBV6-1 with TRBJ2-5; 10 nucleotides match TRBD2. Germline CDR1 and CDR2: MNHNS and SASEGT. This CDR3 region has 14 residues. V dropped 9 bases and J dropped 0; count of bases not matched to a gene: 4. CDR3 nucleotides: TGTGCCAGTAATAGCGGGAGGAACCAAGAGACCCAGTACTTC. Its protein product is CASNSGRNQETQYF.

This clonotype has more than one count but fewer than ten. The CDR3 DNA is TGTGCCAGCAGAGCCCCCGGGGAGAGGGGGGGAACCTACGAGCAGTACTTC. Translating it yields CASRAPGERGGTYEQYF. This chain joins TRBV27 and TRBJ2-7, with a possible D match to TRBD2 (7 bases). This CDR3 region has 17 residues. Trimming shortened V by 6 bases and J by 2 bases, and 23 bases separated the two germline ends. Germline assignment: CDR1 MNHEY and CDR2 SMNVEV (reference sequence).

This clonotype has a handful of counts. This chain joins TRBV20-1 and TRBJ2-1; D is unresolved. The CDR3 runs to 11 residues. Germline CDR1 is DFQATT and CDR2 is SNEGSKA (reference sequence). V dropped 2 bases and J dropped 7 bases, with 6 bases sitting between them. Here the CDR3 reads CSARTDNEQFF. As DNA, the CDR3 is TGCAGTGCTAGAACGGATAATGAGCAGTTCTTC.

The chain combines TRBV5-1 with TRBJ2-2; 7 nucleotides align to TRBD1. Germline loops: CDR1 SGHRS, CDR2 YFSETQ. The junction had 4 bases not matched to a gene; V was cut back by 5 bases and J by 3 bases. The CDR3 has 14 residues. CDR3 residues: CASREDRDTGELFF. The CDR3 DNA reads as TGCGCCAGCAGAGAAGACAGGGACACCGGGGAGCTGTTTTTT.

Only a few counts were recorded for this clonotype. The CDR3, as DNA: TGTGCCAGCAGTAAGACAGGGGATTTCGCCCAGCCCCAGCATTTT. It encodes CASSKTGDFAQPQHF. This sequence joins TRBV25-1 and TRBJ1-5; 8 bases align to TRBD1. This CDR3 contains 15 residues. V lost 5 bases, J lost 7 bases, and 10 bases stayed unmatched. Germline V gives CDR1 MGHDK, CDR2 SYGVNS.

This clonotype was found a few times. This chain links TRBV30 with TRBJ2-1; no firm D call. CDR1 and CDR2 from the germline V gene are GTSNPN and SVGIG (reference sequence). Trimming removed 0 bases at V and 12 bases at J, with 15 bases between. The CDR3 runs to 13 residues. In DNA, the CDR3 is TGTGCCTGGAGTGTACCCTGGATGCGCGGGCAGTTCTTC. Translation: CAWSVPWMRGQFF.

This clonotype was recorded many times. The rearrangement uses TRBV20-1 and TRBJ1-2; D is perhaps TRBD1 (5 bases). Germline CDR1 is DFQATT and CDR2 is SNEGSKA (reference sequence). V was shortened by 0 bases and J by 7 bases, with 15 bases between the two germline ends. The CDR3 spans 14 residues. The CDR3 here is CSARDTGGSSGYTF. DNA of the CDR3: TGCAGTGCTAGAGATACAGGAGGGAGTAGTGGCTACACCTTC.

There are a few counts of this clonotype. The chain couples TRBV3-1 to TRBJ2-4, with D unresolved. Trimming shortened V by 1 base and J by 7 bases, and 14 bases separated the two germline ends. Germline loops: CDR1 LGHDT, CDR2 YNNKEL (reference sequence). This CDR3 contains 15 residues. CDR3 DNA: TGTGCCAGCAGCCAAGGGGGTAGCTTTTTGAACATTCAGTACTTC. Translated: CASSQGGSFLNIQYF.

This chain uses TRBV20-1 with TRBJ2-2, with D possibly TRBD2 on 5 matching bases. Looked up from germline, CDR1 is DFQATT and CDR2 is SNEGSKA (reference sequence). Trimming removed 3 bases from V and 5 bases from J, with 19 bases in between. The CDR3 has 16 residues. This CDR3 is CSARGSLASLTGELFF. As DNA, the CDR3 is TGCAGTGCTAGGGGGTCGCTAGCTTCGTTGACCGGGGAGCTGTTTTTT.

As regards this clonotype: A much larger clone sits a single nucleotide away, making a read error possible. The chain links TRBV6-5 to TRBJ2-5; D may match TRBD1 or TRBD2 (5 bases each). This CDR3 has 17 residues. Germline assignment: CDR1 MNHEY and CDR2 SVGAGI. The CDR3 DNA sequence: TGTGCCAGCAGTTACTCGGATCCTGGGGGTAACCAAGAGGCCCAGTACTTC. It translates to CASSYSDPGGNQEAQYF.

This clonotype was recorded a few times. A much larger clone differs from this one at a single base, so this may be a read error. The final CDR3 position lacks the conserved phenylalanine or tryptophan, pointing to a likely read error. The chain has TRBV28 and TRBJ2-1; unclear D gene. The CDR3 is 14 amino acids. V was shortened by 10 bases and J by 3 bases, with 16 bases between the two germline ends. Germline CDR1 reads MDHEN; CDR2 reads SYDVKM. As DNA, the CDR3 is TGTGCCATCTCGTCCGCTGCGAACTACAATGAGCAGTTCCTC. Amino acids: CAISSAANYNEQFL.

This clonotype was found a few times. The chain couples TRBV6-1 to TRBJ1-5; perhaps TRBD1 as D (6 bases). Germline V gene lookup returns CDR1 MNHNS and CDR2 SASEGT. The germline V and J ends were trimmed by 7 bases and 7 bases, with 14 bases remaining between them. CDR3 length: 13 amino acids. CDR3 protein: CASTPQGEQPQHF. CDR3 nucleotide sequence: TGTGCCAGCACCCCACAGGGAGAACAGCCCCAGCATTTT.

This clonotype was seen repeatedly, ten times or more. The rearrangement uses TRBV12-3 or TRBV12-4 and TRBJ2-1; 14 bases are shared with TRBD2. Trimming removed 6 bases from V and 6 bases from J; junction bases left unmatched: 4. The CDR3 totals 15 residues. CDR3 amino acids: CASRHGLAGGNEQFF. The DNA of the CDR3 is TGTGCCAGCAGACATGGACTAGCGGGAGGCAATGAGCAGTTCTTC.

Concerning this clonotype itself: A far larger clone differs by one base, so this is likely a read error. The chain joins TRBV7-2 to TRBJ2-1; D is ambiguous. V shed 0 bases and J shed 2 bases, with 2 bases lying between them. CDR3 length equals 13 residues. Germline-derived CDR1 and CDR2 are SGHTA and FQGNSA. CDR3 coding DNA: TGTGCCAGCAGCTTAGCCCCCTACAATGAGCAGTTCTTC. Translated, it gives CASSLAPYNEQFF.

This clonotype was counted between two and nine times. This chain's CDR3 is CASSQDPGQATRGYTF. DNA for the CDR3: TGCGCCAGCAGCCAAGATCCGGGCCAGGCTACTCGGGGCTACACCTTC. The genes are TRBV4-1 and TRBJ1-2; D is unclear. Germline V gene data show CDR1 as MGHRA and CDR2 as YSYEKL. CDR3 length: 16 amino acids. Trimming took off 0 bases at V and 8 bases at J, with 19 bases between the two ends.

The chain joins TRBV12-3 or TRBV12-4 to TRBJ1-2, with D tentatively TRBD1 (5 bases). This CDR3 has 16 amino acids. V was trimmed by 3 bases and J by 4 bases, leaving 18 bases between them. CDR3 in amino acids: CASSFSRRPGGYGYTF. The CDR3, as DNA: TGTGCCAGCAGTTTTAGTCGTCGTCCCGGGGGCTATGGCTACACCTTC.

In its sample, this clonotype was seen many times. The rearrangement joins TRBV29-1 to TRBJ1-2, with D possibly matching TRBD1 (6 bases). V lost 2 bases to trimming and J lost 6 bases, with 10 bases between them. The CDR3 is made up of 12 amino acids. Germline V lookup: CDR1 SQVTM, CDR2 ANQGSEA. CDR3 protein: CSVETGSNGYTF. The CDR3 DNA sequence: TGCAGCGTTGAAACAGGGTCGAATGGCTACACCTTC.

A word on this clonotype: A much larger clone sits a single nucleotide away, making a read error possible. The chain carries TRBV6-1 and TRBJ1-1; maybe TRBD1 (6 bases). Between the trimmed V and J ends, which lost 6 bases and 7 bases, there was a span of 15 bases. The CDR3 contains 13 residues. CDR1 and CDR2 from the germline V gene are MNHNS and SASEGT. CDR3 in amino acids: CASSNWGGHEAFF. The CDR3, as DNA: TGTGCCAGCAGCAACTGGGGGGGGCATGAAGCTTTCTTT.

This clonotype was observed at least ten times. The chain has TRBV20-1 and TRBJ2-1; D gene ambiguous. The CDR3 extends over 13 amino acids. Trimming cost V 3 bases and J 5 bases, with 11 bases left between them. Germline V gene sequence: CDR1 DFQATT, CDR2 SNEGSKA (reference sequence). DNA of the CDR3: TGCAGTGCTAGTTCTAACCTCAACAATGAGCAGTTCTTC. This codes for CSASSNLNNEQFF.